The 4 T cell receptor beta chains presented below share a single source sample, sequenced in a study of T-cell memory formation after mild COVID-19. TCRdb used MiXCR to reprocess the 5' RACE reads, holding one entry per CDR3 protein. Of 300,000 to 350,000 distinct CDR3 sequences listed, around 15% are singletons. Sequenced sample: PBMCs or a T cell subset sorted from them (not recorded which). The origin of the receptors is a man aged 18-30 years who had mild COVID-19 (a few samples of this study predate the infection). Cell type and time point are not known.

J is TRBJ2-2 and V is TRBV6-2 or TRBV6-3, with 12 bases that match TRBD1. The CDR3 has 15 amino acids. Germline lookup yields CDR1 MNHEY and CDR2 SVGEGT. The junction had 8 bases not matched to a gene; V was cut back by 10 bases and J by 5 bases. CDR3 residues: CATRWDRGRTGELFF. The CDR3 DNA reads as TGTGCCACCCGTTGGGACAGGGGGCGTACCGGGGAGCTGTTTTTT.

The DNA for the CDR3 is TGCGCCAGCAGCCGGGGACTGTACCAAGAGACCCAGTACTTC. It codes for CASSRGLYQETQYF. The V gene is TRBV5-1, the J gene TRBJ2-5; tentatively, D is TRBD2 (6 bases). Germline values: CDR1 SGHRS, CDR2 YFSETQ. This CDR3 has 14 amino acids. The V gene lost 4 bases and the J gene lost 0 bases, with 10 bases spanning the gap.

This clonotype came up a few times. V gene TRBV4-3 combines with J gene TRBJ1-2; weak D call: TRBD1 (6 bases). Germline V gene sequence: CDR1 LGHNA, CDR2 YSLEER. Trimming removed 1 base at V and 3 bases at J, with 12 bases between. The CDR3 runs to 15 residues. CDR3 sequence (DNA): TGCGCCAGCAGCCAAGGTCACAAGGGGGACTATGGCTACACCTTC. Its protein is CASSQGHKGDYGYTF.

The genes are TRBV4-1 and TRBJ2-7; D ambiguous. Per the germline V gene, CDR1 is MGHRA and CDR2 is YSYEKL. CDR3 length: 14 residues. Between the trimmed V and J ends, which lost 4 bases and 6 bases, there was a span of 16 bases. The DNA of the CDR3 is TGCGCCAGCAGCCCCGCCGACACTACGGGCGAGCAGTACTTC. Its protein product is CASSPADTTGEQYF.